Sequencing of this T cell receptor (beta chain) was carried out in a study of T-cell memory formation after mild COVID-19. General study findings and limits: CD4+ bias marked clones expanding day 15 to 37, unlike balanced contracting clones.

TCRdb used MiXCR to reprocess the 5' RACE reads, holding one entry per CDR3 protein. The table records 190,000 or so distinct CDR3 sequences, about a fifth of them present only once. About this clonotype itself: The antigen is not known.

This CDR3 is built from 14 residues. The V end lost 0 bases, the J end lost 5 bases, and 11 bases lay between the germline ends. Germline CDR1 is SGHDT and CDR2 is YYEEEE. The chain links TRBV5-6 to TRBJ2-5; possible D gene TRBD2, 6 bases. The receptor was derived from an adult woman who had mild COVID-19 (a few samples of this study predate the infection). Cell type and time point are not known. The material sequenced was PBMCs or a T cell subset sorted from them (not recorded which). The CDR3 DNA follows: TGTGCCAGCAGCTTGGTGGCGGGACTGGAGACCCAGTACTTC. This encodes CASSLVAGLETQYF.